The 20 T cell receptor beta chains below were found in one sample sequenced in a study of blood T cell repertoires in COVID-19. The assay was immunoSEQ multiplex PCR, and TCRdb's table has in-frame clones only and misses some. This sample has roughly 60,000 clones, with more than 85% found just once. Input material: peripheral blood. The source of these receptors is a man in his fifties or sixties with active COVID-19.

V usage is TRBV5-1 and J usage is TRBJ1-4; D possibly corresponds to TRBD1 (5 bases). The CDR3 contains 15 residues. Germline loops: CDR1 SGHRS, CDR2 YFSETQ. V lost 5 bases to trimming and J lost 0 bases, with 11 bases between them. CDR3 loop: CASSFDSTTNEKLFF. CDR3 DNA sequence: TGCGCCAGCAGTTTTGACAGTACAACTAATGAAAAACTGTTTTTT.

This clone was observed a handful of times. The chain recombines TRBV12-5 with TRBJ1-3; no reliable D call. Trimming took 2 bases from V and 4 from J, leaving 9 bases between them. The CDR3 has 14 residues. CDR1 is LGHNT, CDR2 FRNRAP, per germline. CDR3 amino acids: CASGLSGTGNTIYF. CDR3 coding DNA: TGTGCTAGTGGTTTGTCAGGAACAGGAAACACCATATATTTT.

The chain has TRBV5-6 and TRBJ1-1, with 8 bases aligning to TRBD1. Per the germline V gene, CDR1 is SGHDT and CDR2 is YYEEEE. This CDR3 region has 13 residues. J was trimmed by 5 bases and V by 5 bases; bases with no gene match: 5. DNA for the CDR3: TGTGCCAGCAGGCATGACAGGGGAACTGAAGCTTTCTTT. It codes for CASRHDRGTEAFF.

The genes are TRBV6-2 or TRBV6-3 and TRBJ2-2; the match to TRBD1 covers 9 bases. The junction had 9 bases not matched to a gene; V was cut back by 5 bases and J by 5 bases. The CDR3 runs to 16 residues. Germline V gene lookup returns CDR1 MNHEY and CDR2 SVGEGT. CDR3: CASSLPGQGLTGELFF. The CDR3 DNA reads TGTGCCAGCAGTCTGCCCGGACAGGGGTTGACCGGGGAGCTGTTTTTT.

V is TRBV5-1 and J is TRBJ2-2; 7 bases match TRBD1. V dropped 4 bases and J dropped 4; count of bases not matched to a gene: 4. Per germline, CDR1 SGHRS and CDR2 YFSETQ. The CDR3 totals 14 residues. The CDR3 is CASSETGVTGELFF. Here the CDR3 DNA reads TGCGCCAGCAGCGAAACAGGGGTCACCGGGGAGCTGTTTTTT.

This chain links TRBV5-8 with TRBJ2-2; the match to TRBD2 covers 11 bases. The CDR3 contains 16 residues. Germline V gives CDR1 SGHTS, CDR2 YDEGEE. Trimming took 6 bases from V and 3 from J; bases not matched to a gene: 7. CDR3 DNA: TGTGCCAGCACTCTACCGGGACTAGCGGACACCGGGGAGCTGTTTTTT. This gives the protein CASTLPGLADTGELFF.

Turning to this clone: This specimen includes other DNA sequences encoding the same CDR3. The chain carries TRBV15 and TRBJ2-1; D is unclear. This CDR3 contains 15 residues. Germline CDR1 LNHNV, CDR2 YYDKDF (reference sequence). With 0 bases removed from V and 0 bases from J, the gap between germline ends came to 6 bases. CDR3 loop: CATSRERSSYNEQFF. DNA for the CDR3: TGTGCCACCAGCAGAGAACGGAGCTCCTACAATGAGCAGTTCTTC.

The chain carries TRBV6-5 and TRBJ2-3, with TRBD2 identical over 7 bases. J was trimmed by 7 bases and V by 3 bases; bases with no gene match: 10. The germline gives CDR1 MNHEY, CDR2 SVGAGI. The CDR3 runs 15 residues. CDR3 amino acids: CASSYTGLAANTQYF. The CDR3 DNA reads TGTGCCAGCAGTTATACGGGGCTAGCGGCAAATACGCAGTATTTT.

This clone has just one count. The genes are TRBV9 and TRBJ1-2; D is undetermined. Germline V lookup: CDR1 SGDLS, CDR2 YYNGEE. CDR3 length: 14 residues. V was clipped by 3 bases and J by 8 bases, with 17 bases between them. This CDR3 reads CASSAPESVGGYTF. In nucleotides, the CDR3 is TGTGCCAGCAGCGCCCCTGAAAGTGTCGGGGGCTACACCTTC.

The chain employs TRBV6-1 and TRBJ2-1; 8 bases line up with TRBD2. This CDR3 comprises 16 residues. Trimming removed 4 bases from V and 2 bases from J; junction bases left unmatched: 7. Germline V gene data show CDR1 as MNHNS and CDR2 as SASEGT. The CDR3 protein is CASSGAGGGTYNEQFF. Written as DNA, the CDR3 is TGTGCCAGCAGTGGGGCGGGGGGCGGCACCTACAATGAGCAGTTCTTC.

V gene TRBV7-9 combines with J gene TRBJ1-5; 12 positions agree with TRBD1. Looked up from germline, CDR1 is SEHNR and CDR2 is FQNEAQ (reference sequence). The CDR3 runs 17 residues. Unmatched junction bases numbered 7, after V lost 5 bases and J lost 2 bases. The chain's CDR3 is CASSPGTGGYRNQPQHF. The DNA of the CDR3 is TGTGCCAGCAGCCCCGGGACAGGGGGCTATCGCAATCAGCCCCAGCATTTT. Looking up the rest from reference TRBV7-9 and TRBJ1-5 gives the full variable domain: DTGVSQNPRHKITKRGQNVTFRCDPISEHNRLYWYRQTLGQGPEFLTYFQNEAQLEKSRLLSDRFSAERPKGSFSTLEIQRTEQGDSAMYLCASSPGTGGYRNQPQHFGDGTRLSIL.

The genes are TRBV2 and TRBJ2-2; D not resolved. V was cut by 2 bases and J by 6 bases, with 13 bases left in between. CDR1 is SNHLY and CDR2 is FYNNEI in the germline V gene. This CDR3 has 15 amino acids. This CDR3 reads CASSEIARAAGELFF. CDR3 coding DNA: TGTGCCAGCAGTGAAATTGCACGCGCGGCCGGGGAGCTGTTTTTT.

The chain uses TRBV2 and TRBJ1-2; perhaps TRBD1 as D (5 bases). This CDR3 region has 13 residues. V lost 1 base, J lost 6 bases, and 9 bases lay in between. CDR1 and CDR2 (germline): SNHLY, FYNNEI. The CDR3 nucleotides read TGTGCCAGCAGTGAAGACAGGCCGGATGGCTACACCTTC. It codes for CASSEDRPDGYTF.

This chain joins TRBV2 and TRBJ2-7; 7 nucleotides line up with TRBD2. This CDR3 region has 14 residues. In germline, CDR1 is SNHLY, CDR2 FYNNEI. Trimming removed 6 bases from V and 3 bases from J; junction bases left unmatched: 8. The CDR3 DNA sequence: TGTGCCAGCAGGGTGGGCGGGAGTCTCTACGAGCAGTACTTC. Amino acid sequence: CASRVGGSLYEQYF.

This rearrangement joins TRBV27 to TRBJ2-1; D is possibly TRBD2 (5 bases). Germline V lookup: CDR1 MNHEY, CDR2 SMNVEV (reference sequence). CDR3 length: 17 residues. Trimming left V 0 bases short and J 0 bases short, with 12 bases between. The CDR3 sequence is CASSLSILGSSYNEQFF. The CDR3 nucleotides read TGTGCCAGCAGTTTATCGATACTGGGGAGCTCCTACAATGAGCAGTTCTTC.

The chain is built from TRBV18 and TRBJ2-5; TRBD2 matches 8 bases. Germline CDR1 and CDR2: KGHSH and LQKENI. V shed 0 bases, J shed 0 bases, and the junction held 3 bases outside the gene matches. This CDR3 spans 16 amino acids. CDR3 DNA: TGTGCCAGCTCACCACCGTCCGGGAGGGACCAAGAGACCCAGTACTTC. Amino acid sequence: CASSPPSGRDQETQYF.

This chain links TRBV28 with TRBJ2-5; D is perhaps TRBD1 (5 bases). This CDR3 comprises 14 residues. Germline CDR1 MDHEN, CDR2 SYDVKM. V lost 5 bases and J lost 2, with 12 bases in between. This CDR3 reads CASSRSRVQETQYF. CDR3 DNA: TGTGCCAGCAGTAGAAGCAGGGTTCAAGAGACCCAGTACTTC.

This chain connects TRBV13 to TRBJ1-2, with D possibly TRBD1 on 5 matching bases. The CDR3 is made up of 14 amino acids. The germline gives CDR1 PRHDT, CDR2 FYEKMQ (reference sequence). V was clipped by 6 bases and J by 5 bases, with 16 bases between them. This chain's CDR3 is CASRKSTESYGYTF. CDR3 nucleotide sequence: TGTGCCAGCAGGAAATCGACAGAATCATATGGCTACACCTTC.

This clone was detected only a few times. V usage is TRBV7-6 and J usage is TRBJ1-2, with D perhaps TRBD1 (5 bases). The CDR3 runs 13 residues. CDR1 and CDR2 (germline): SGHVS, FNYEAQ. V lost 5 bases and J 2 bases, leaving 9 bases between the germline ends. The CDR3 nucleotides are TGTGCCAGCAGCGTAGACAGAAACTATGGCTACACCTTC. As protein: CASSVDRNYGYTF.

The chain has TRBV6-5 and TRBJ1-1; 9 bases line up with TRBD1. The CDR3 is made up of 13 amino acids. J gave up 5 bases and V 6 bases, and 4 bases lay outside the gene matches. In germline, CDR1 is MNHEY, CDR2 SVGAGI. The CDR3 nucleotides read TGTGCCAGCAGGCGGACAGGGGAGACTGAAGCTTTCTTT. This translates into CASRRTGETEAFF.